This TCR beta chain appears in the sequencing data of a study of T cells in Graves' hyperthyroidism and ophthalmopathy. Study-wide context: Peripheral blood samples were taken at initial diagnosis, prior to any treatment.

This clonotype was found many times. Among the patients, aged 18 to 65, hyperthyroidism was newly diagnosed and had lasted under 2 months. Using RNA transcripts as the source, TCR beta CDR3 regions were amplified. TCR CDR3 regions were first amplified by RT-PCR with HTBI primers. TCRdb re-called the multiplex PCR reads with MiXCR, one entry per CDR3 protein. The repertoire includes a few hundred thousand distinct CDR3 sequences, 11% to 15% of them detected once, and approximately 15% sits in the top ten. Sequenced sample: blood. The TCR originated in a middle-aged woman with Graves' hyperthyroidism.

The DNA of the CDR3 is TGTGCCATCAGTTCGGACAGGGGGTCCTACAATGAGCAGTTCTTC. Its protein is CAISSDRGSYNEQFF. The rearrangement links TRBV10-3 to TRBJ2-1; TRBD1 matches 10 bases. The CDR3 has 15 residues. Germline assignment: CDR1 ENHRY and CDR2 SYGVKD. J gave up 1 base and V 5 bases, and 2 bases lay outside the gene matches.